These 22 T cell receptor beta chains were sequenced from one sample in a study of blood T cell repertoires in COVID-19. Only in-frame clones appear in the TCRdb table, and some are missing; sequencing was by immunoSEQ multiplex PCR. The sample carries tens of thousands of clones, about 81% recorded once. Sequenced material: peripheral blood. These receptors came from a human donor in a cohort sampled during active COVID-19.

This chain uses TRBV6-1 with TRBJ2-4; D is ambiguous. Trimming stripped 2 bases from V and 0 bases from J, with 5 bases between. In germline, CDR1 is MNHNS, CDR2 SASEGT. CDR3 length: 14 residues. The CDR3 region is CASSESPAKNIQYF. DNA for the CDR3: TGTGCCAGCAGTGAAAGCCCAGCCAAAAACATTCAGTACTTC.

This chain joins TRBV6-5 and TRBJ2-7; possible D gene TRBD1, 5 bases. The CDR3 extends over 12 amino acids. With 5 bases removed from V and 3 bases from J, the gap between germline ends came to 8 bases. The germline CDR1 and CDR2 sequences are MNHEY and SVGAGI. The CDR3 region is CASSPGYYEQYF. The CDR3 DNA reads TGTGCCAGCAGTCCAGGGTACTACGAGCAGTACTTC.

This clone appeared a few times. The chain links TRBV6-5 to TRBJ1-6; maybe TRBD1 (6 bases). Trimming took 7 bases from V and 9 from J, leaving 13 bases between them. The CDR3 runs to 13 residues. In germline, CDR1 is MNHEY, CDR2 SVGAGI. In DNA, the CDR3 is TGTGCCAGCAAACAGGGAGTGGGTTCACCCCTCCACTTT. Amino acid sequence: CASKQGVGSPLHF.

This sequence joins TRBV5-1 and TRBJ1-5; no reliable D call. Between the trimmed V and J ends, which lost 3 bases and 4 bases, there was a span of 20 bases. Germline CDR1 reads SGHRS; CDR2 reads YFSETQ. The CDR3 runs to 17 residues. The CDR3 sequence is CASSWTPLTGKNQPQHF. The CDR3 DNA follows: TGCGCCAGCAGCTGGACCCCTTTAACCGGGAAGAATCAGCCCCAGCATTTT.

This clone was observed a few times. J is TRBJ2-7 and V is TRBV6-2 or TRBV6-3; 11 bases agree with TRBD1. From germline, CDR1 is MNHEY and CDR2 SVGEGT. V was clipped by 0 bases and J by 0 bases; unmatched bases: 10. This CDR3 has 19 residues. CDR3 sequence reads: CASSYSRDRGTKSSYEQYF. CDR3 sequence (DNA): TGTGCCAGCAGTTACTCCCGGGACAGGGGGACCAAGTCCTCCTACGAGCAGTACTTC.

The chain recombines TRBV19 with TRBJ1-2; 8 nucleotides match TRBD1. J gave up 5 bases and V 7 bases, and 3 bases lay outside the gene matches. This CDR3 has 12 amino acids. Germline CDR1 reads LNHDA; CDR2 reads SQIVND (reference sequence). CDR3 bases: TGTGCCAGTACCGGACAGGGTTATGGCTACACCTTC. Protein sequence: CASTGQGYGYTF.

The rearrangement uses TRBV9 and TRBJ2-7; 12 nucleotides align to TRBD2. Germline V gene lookup returns CDR1 SGDLS and CDR2 YYNGEE. Trimming removed 4 bases from V and 3 bases from J; junction bases left unmatched: 8. The CDR3 is made up of 16 amino acids. CDR3: CASSPYGLAGNYEQYF. CDR3 DNA: TGTGCCAGCAGCCCATACGGACTAGCGGGGAACTACGAGCAGTACTTC.

This clone was detected once. This chain links TRBV4-3 with TRBJ1-2, with D perhaps TRBD1 (6 bases). The V end was cut by 5 bases, the J end by 2 bases, with 15 bases between. There are 15 residues in the CDR3. Per the germline V gene, CDR1 is LGHNA and CDR2 is YSLEER. CDR3 in amino acids: CASSVWDTPNYGYTF. The CDR3 DNA sequence: TGCGCCAGCAGCGTCTGGGACACCCCAAACTATGGCTACACCTTC.

DNA for the CDR3: TGTGCCAGCAGCCAAGCATCGGGAGGATGGGAGCTGTTTTTT. It encodes CASSQASGGWELFF. The rearrangement links TRBV4-2 to TRBJ2-2; 7 positions match TRBD2. The CDR3 has 14 amino acids. V was pared by 1 base and J by 9 bases, with 5 bases of the junction left unmatched. The V gene's germline CDR1 is LGHNA and CDR2 YNFKEQ.

The V gene is TRBV5-4, the J gene TRBJ2-3; 9 bases fit TRBD2. There are 16 residues in the CDR3. CDR1 is SGHNT, CDR2 YYREEE, per germline (reference sequence). Trimming at V came to 2 bases and at J to 6 bases, leaving 10 bases not matched to a gene. CDR3 sequence: CASSFFLAGAEDTQYF. CDR3 bases: TGTGCCAGCAGCTTCTTCTTAGCGGGGGCCGAGGATACGCAGTATTTT.

The chain couples TRBV7-5 to TRBJ2-1; the table gives TRBD1 as D, unverified against the DNA. TRBV7-5 is assigned pseudogene status. The CDR3 spans 12 residues. Written as DNA, the CDR3 is TGTGCCGCAGGGTTATTGGTCAATGAGCAGTTCTTC. The encoded protein is CAAGLLVNEQFF.

The chain links TRBV15 to TRBJ2-7; the match to TRBD1 covers 10 bases. CDR1 LNHNV and CDR2 YYDKDF come from the germline V gene (reference sequence). This CDR3 is built from 14 residues. The ends lost 2 bases at V and 6 bases at J; junction bases unmatched: 4. The CDR3 bases are TGTGCCACCAGCAGAACGGGACAGGGGCTCGAGCAGTACTTC. Translated: CATSRTGQGLEQYF.

The V gene is TRBV7-9, the J gene TRBJ1-4; 7 positions agree with TRBD1. V lost 6 bases, J lost 7 bases, and 5 bases stayed unmatched. The CDR3 sequence is 13 residues long. The germline gives CDR1 SEHNR, CDR2 FQNEAQ (reference sequence). The CDR3 loop is CASSPGQVEKLFF. The CDR3 DNA follows: TGTGCCAGCAGTCCCGGACAGGTTGAAAAACTGTTTTTT.

This clone was detected a few times. This chain connects TRBV11-3 to TRBJ2-2, with 10 nucleotides matching TRBD1. With V trimmed by 3 bases and J by 4 bases, 8 bases remained unmatched. The germline V gene encodes CDR1 SGHNT and CDR2 YENEEA. The CDR3 extends over 17 amino acids. CDR3 sequence reads: CASSLLPGQGSTGELFF. The CDR3 DNA reads as TGTGCCAGCAGCTTGTTACCGGGACAGGGGTCCACCGGGGAGCTGTTTTTT.

A few counts support this clone. The J gene is TRBJ2-7, the V gene TRBV10-3; 10 nucleotides agree with TRBD1. The ends lost 4 bases at V and 5 bases at J; junction bases unmatched: 8. CDR1 is ENHRY, CDR2 SYGVKD, per germline. The CDR3 runs to 15 residues. CDR3 nucleotides: TGTGCCATCAGTGTAGCCGGGACAGGGGCCGACGAGCAGTACTTC. Protein product: CAISVAGTGADEQYF.

The chain carries TRBV2 and TRBJ1-5, with TRBD1 as a possible D gene (6 bases). Germline CDR1 is SNHLY and CDR2 is FYNNEI. This CDR3 comprises 16 residues. The germline V and J ends were trimmed by 7 bases and 0 bases, with 16 bases remaining between them. The CDR3 DNA reads TGTGCCAGCACACAGGGTAAGGGTTATAGCAATCAGCCCCAGCATTTT. It is translated as CASTQGKGYSNQPQHF.

The rearrangement joins TRBV19 to TRBJ2-2; weak D call: TRBD1 (5 bases). The CDR3 runs 14 residues. V lost 1 base and J lost 3, with 6 bases in between. CDR1 and CDR2 (germline): LNHDA, SQIVND (reference sequence). DNA for the CDR3: TGTGCCAGTAGTATAGTCAGGGACACCGGGGAGCTGTTTTTT. Translating it yields CASSIVRDTGELFF.

V usage is TRBV5-6 and J usage is TRBJ1-1; no reliable D call. The germline V gene has CDR1 SGHDT and CDR2 YYEEEE. The CDR3 contains 12 residues. The ends were cut back, 5 bases at V and 6 bases at J, with 11 bases in the middle. The CDR3 sequence is CASSRSPSEAFF. The CDR3 coding sequence is TGTGCCAGCAGTCGGAGCCCCTCTGAAGCTTTCTTT.

The gene calls are TRBV5-4 and TRBJ1-6, with D possibly matching TRBD1 (5 bases). The CDR3 loop spans 16 amino acids. Germline values: CDR1 SGHNT, CDR2 YYREEE (reference sequence). V shed 4 bases and J shed 1 base, with 12 bases lying between them. The CDR3 DNA sequence: TGTGCCAGCAGCCCCGGGGGGATTTCCTATAATTCACCCCTCCACTTT. This encodes CASSPGGISYNSPLHF.

The chain recombines TRBV2 with TRBJ1-2; no reliable D call. The CDR3 runs to 14 residues. Trimming removed 2 bases from V and 8 bases from J, with 15 bases in between. In germline, CDR1 is SNHLY, CDR2 FYNNEI. Here the CDR3 DNA reads TGTGCCAGCAGTGAATTTAGTGCCTCCTTGGGCTACACCTTC. The encoded protein is CASSEFSASLGYTF.

This clone was observed a handful of times. The V and J genes are TRBV15 and TRBJ1-6, with D possibly being TRBD1 (5 bases). The CDR3 is 14 amino acids. Trimming took off 0 bases at V and 8 bases at J, with 8 bases between the two ends. Germline CDR1 is LNHNV and CDR2 is YYDKDF (reference sequence). This CDR3 reads CATSREGGYSPLHF. CDR3 sequence (DNA): TGTGCCACCAGCAGAGAGGGGGGATATTCACCCCTCCACTTT. The full variable domain, in which reference TRBV15 and TRBJ1-6 provide the parts outside the CDR3, is DAMVIQNPRYQVTQFGKPVTLSCSQTLNHNVMYWYQQKSSQAPKLLFHYYDKDFNNEADTPDNFQSRRPNTSFCFLDIRSPGLGDTAMYLCATSREGGYSPLHFGNGTRLTVT.

The V call is TRBV6-2 or TRBV6-3, the J call TRBJ2-7; D is uncertain. With 6 bases removed from V and 3 bases from J, the gap between germline ends came to 9 bases. Germline V gene data show CDR1 as MNHEY and CDR2 as SVGEGT. The CDR3 totals 12 residues. CDR3: CASSPPHYEQYF. The CDR3 DNA reads as TGTGCCAGCAGCCCCCCCCACTACGAGCAGTACTTC.